These 2 T cell receptor beta chains originate from one sample sequenced in a study of blood T cells in healthy people across ages. A sample-barcoded 5' primer and a J-beta primer mix were used in a second PCR of roughly 6 to 11 cycles. TCRdb redid the calling of the 5' RACE reads with MiXCR, one entry per CDR3 protein. Of about 800,000 distinct CDR3 sequences listed, 20% to 25% are singletons. The data were also submitted as part of a second study, on T cells of mothers and their children.

Specimen: blood. The receptors here all came from a boy between 10 and 17 years old in good health.

This clonotype appeared a few times. The chain has TRBV6-2 or TRBV6-3 and TRBJ2-5; no firm D call. CDR3 length equals 15 residues. Trimming removed 5 bases at V and 5 bases at J, with 18 bases between. Germline V gene lookup returns CDR1 MNHEY and CDR2 SVGEGT. DNA for the CDR3: TGTGCCAGCAGTCCCCTCCCGGCGGCCTGGGAGACCCAGTACTTC. Its translation: CASSPLPAAWETQYF.

This clonotype was recorded only once. This sequence joins TRBV20-1 and TRBJ2-7; no definite D call. Judging by the DNA end, TRBJ2-1 fits better; the J call may be wrong. The length of the CDR3 is 12 residues. CDR1 and CDR2 (germline): DFQATT, SNEGSKA (reference sequence). In DNA, the CDR3 is TGCAGTGCTAGCGACCATTTGAATGAGCAGTTCTTC. Residues: CSASDHLNEQFF.